The rows below give T cell receptor beta chains drawn from one sample of a study of blood T cell repertoires in COVID-19. Sequencing used immunoSEQ multiplex PCR; TCRdb keeps in-frame clones, though not all of them. This sample has fewer than 90,000 clones, with approximately 87% found just once. Sequenced material: peripheral blood. These receptors were obtained from an elderly man in a cohort sampled during active COVID-19. CDR3s include the opening cysteine and the closing phenylalanine or tryptophan. Each record gives: J gene, D gene, CDR3 length, clone size, V gene, CDR3 DNA, CDR3 protein. D genes are given only for firm matches. Only part of the rows carry a size: once, few, many, or a class if the clone is expanded.

TRBJ2-3 | . | 13 | . | TRBV5-1 | TGCGCCAGCAGCTTGTCAGACACAGATACGCAGTATTTT | CASSLSDTDTQYF
TRBJ2-7 | . | 16 | . | TRBV7-9 | TGTGCCAGCAGCTTAGGACTTGGCGGGGAGGAATACGAGCAGTACTTC | CASSLGLGGEEYEQYF
TRBJ2-2 | TRBD2 | 15 | . | TRBV13 | TGTGCCAGCAGCCGAGGGACTAGCCTGCCCGGGGAGCTGTTTTTT | CASSRGTSLPGELFF
TRBJ1-3 | TRBD1 | 17 | . | TRBV5-4 | TGTGCCAGCAGCACCGGCTCCAGGGGGCCGGCTGGAAACACCATATATTTT | CASSTGSRGPAGNTIYF
TRBJ2-5 | . | 16 | . | TRBV5-1 | TGCGCCAGCAGCTTGGGCCCGGGGTCAGGGGCGGAGACCCAGTACTTC | CASSLGPGSGAETQYF
TRBJ2-4 | TRBD1 | 12 | . | TRBV18 | TGTGCCAGCTCAGGTTGGGACAGCGGTCAGTACTTC | CASSGWDSGQYF
TRBJ2-3 | TRBD2 | 18 | . | TRBV4-1 | TGCGCCAGCAGCCAAGGAGAAACTAGCGGGGGGAGCACAGATACGCAGTATTTT | CASSQGETSGGSTDTQYF
TRBJ1-6 | TRBD1 | 15 | . | TRBV5-6 | TGTGCCAGCAGCTTGTATGCAGGGGGTAATTCACCCCTCTACTTT | CASSLYAGGNSPLYF
TRBJ1-1 | . | 12 | . | TRBV6-1 | TGTGCCAGCAGTGAACCCCCCGGGGAAGTTTTCTTT | CASSEPPGEVFF
TRBJ1-5 | TRBD1 | 17 | few | TRBV5-5 | TGTGCCAGCAGCCCTGGCTCCACCGGGACAGGAAATCAGCCCCAGCATTTT | CASSPGSTGTGNQPQHF
TRBJ2-1 | TRBD2 | 17 | . | TRBV5-4 | TGTGCCAGCAGCTTGGGTCTAGCGGGGTCTTCCTACAATGAGCAGTTCTTC | CASSLGLAGSSYNEQFF
TRBJ2-7 | TRBD1 | 13 | . | TRBV6-6 | TGTGCCAGCAGTTTGGACAGGGAGAACGAGCAGTACTTC | CASSLDRENEQYF
TRBJ2-3 | TRBD1 | 16 | . | TRBV3-1/TRBV3-2 | TGTGCCAGCAGCCGCACAGGGGAACCCTCCACAGATACGCAGTATTTT | CASSRTGEPSTDTQYF
TRBJ1-5 | TRBD1 | 16 | . | TRBV12-5 | TGTGCTAGTGGGCCTACAGGGGGCGCGGGCAATCAGCCCCAGCATTTT | CASGPTGGAGNQPQHF
TRBJ1-6 | . | 16 | . | TRBV5-1 | TGCGCCAGCAGCGACGGTGGGTGGGGGGTAAATTCACCCCTCCACTTT | CASSDGGWGVNSPLHF
TRBJ1-5 | . | 13 | . | TRBV6-1 | TGTGCCAGCAGTGAACAGGGATCGGGGCCCCAGCATTTT | CASSEQGSGPQHF
TRBJ2-7 | TRBD2 | 15 | . | TRBV2 | TGTGCCAGCTCCGCTAGCGGGGGCGCGATCTACGAGCAGTACTTC | CASSASGGAIYEQYF
TRBJ2-1 | . | 16 | . | TRBV29-1 | TGCAGCGTTGAAGTGGCCGCTACAGGGTTCTACAATGAGCAGTTCTTC | CSVEVAATGFYNEQFF
TRBJ1-1 | TRBD1 | 14 | once | TRBV7-9 | TGTGCCAGCAGCACGACAGGGATGAACACTGAAGCTTTCTTT | CASSTTGMNTEAFF
TRBJ1-2 | TRBD1 | 13 | . | TRBV5-4 | TGTGCCAGCAGCTTGATGAGGGGGCAAGGCTACACCTTC | CASSLMRGQGYTF
TRBJ2-5 | . | 12 | . | TRBV15 | TGTGCCACCAGCAGACTGACGGGTACCCAGTACTTC | CATSRLTGTQYF
TRBJ2-2 | . | 16 | . | TRBV21-1 | TGTGCCAGCAGCAAAAGACTAGCGCCGAACACCGGGGAGCTGTTTTTT | CASSKRLAPNTGELFF
TRBJ2-5 | TRBD1 | 13 | . | TRBV15 | TGTGCCACCAGATACAGGGGGTCAGAGACCCAGTACTTC | CATRYRGSETQYF
TRBJ2-3 | TRBD2 | 15 | . | TRBV9 | TGTGCCAGCAGCGTAACAGCGGGGCGCACAGATACGCAGTATTTT | CASSVTAGRTDTQYF
TRBJ2-1 | TRBD2 | 17 | . | TRBV15 | TGTGCCACCAGCAGAGATCTTCGTCCGGGGGGGAGAGATGAGCAGTTCTTC | CATSRDLRPGGRDEQFF
TRBJ2-1 | TRBD2 | 18 | . | TRBV20-1 | TGCAGTGCTAGTCAGTCACCCGGACTAGCGGGGGGGCACGATGAGCAGTTCTTC | CSASQSPGLAGGHDEQFF
TRBJ1-1 | TRBD1 | 14 | . | TRBV9 | TGTGCCAGCAGCGCCACCGGACAGGGCACTGAAGCTTTCTTT | CASSATGQGTEAFF
TRBJ2-2 | TRBD1 | 14 | few | TRBV6-4 | TGTGCCAGCAGCCGGACAGGGGGCACCGGGGAGCTGTTTTTT | CASSRTGGTGELFF
TRBJ1-2 | . | 16 | . | TRBV6-5 | TGTGCCAGCAGTTACTCGGTGGGGGCAGGGAAGTATGGCTACACCTTC | CASSYSVGAGKYGYTF
TRBJ2-3 | TRBD1 | 15 | . | TRBV6-2/TRBV6-3 | TGTGCCAGCAGTTACAGGGACAGGGGAACAGATACGCAGTATTTT | CASSYRDRGTDTQYF
TRBJ1-5 | TRBD1 | 15 | few | TRBV29-1 | TGCAGCGTGGCGCCGGGGACAGGGGGCGGCCAGCCCCAGCATTTT | CSVAPGTGGGQPQHF
TRBJ1-3 | . | 15 | . | TRBV6-2/TRBV6-3 | TGTGCCAGCAGTCTATCGACTACCGGCGGAAACACCATATATTTT | CASSLSTTGGNTIYF
TRBJ2-5 | TRBD1 | 13 | . | TRBV11-2 | TGTGCCAGCAGGGGGACAGGGAAAGAGACCCAGTACTTC | CASRGTGKETQYF
TRBJ2-3 | . | 13 | . | TRBV18 | TGTGCCAGCTCAAAGCCATTGGAGCGTACGCAGTATTTT | CASSKPLERTQYF
TRBJ1-1 | TRBD1 | 15 | once | TRBV5-1 | TGCGCCAGCAGTTCGACAGGGGTGGTGAACACTGAAGCTTTCTTT | CASSSTGVVNTEAFF
TRBJ2-2 | . | 18 | . | TRBV18 | TGTGCCAGCTCACCAGAGGGATTGACAGGTCGCGCAACCGGGGAGCTGTTTTTT | CASSPEGLTGRATGELFF
TRBJ1-3 | TRBD1 | 17 | few | TRBV27 | TGTGCCAGCAGTGCAGGTTGGGGACAGCCCTCTGGAAACACCATATATTTT | CASSAGWGQPSGNTIYF
TRBJ2-5 | . | 14 | . | TRBV5-4 | TGTGCCAGCAGCTTGCGAGGTATCCAAGAGACCCAGTACTTC | CASSLRGIQETQYF
TRBJ1-2 | . | 15 | . | TRBV19 | TGTGCCAGTAGTGCATATACAGCGGGGGATTATGGCTACACCTTC | CASSAYTAGDYGYTF
TRBJ2-3 | . | 15 | . | TRBV19 | TGTGCCAGTAGTATCGCGACATCCGTCACAGATACGCAGTATTTT | CASSIATSVTDTQYF
TRBJ2-1 | . | 16 | . | TRBV19 | TGTGCCAGTAGTATAGATTCAGGGTATCACGACAATGAGCAGTTCTTC | CASSIDSGYHDNEQFF
TRBJ2-2 | . | 13 | . | TRBV6-5 | TGTGCCAGCATGACACCGAACACCGGGGAGCTGTTTTTT | CASMTPNTGELFF
TRBJ2-5 | TRBD2 | 16 | . | TRBV11-2 | TGTGCCAGCAGCCGGACTAGCGGGGGGATAGGAGAGACCCAGTACTTC | CASSRTSGGIGETQYF